The present T cell receptor (beta chain) was sequenced within a study of identical twins. General study results and limits: Among out-of-frame alpha sequences shared by twins, low generation probability occurred in excess. In zero-insertion analyses, partial confounding could arise from invariant MAIT and iNKT cells.

Of note for this clonotype: The antigen remains unidentified.

TCRdb re-analysed the 5' RACE reads in MiXCR, keeping a single row per CDR3 protein. The data show hundreds of thousands of distinct CDR3 sequences, 15% to 20% seen once. These same data were also listed under a study on T cells expressing NK-cell markers.

The origin of this receptor is a woman aged 18-35 years in good health. The sequencing input was PBMCs.

The CDR3: CASLPGQGRDTQYF. The CDR3 region has the DNA TGTGCCAGCTTACCGGGACAGGGACGCGATACGCAGTATTTT. The J gene is TRBJ2-3, the V gene TRBV6-1; 9 nucleotides line up with TRBD1. Per the germline V gene, CDR1 is MNHNS and CDR2 is SASEGT. Trimming removed 8 bases from V and 6 bases from J; junction bases left unmatched: 9. This CDR3 region has 14 residues.